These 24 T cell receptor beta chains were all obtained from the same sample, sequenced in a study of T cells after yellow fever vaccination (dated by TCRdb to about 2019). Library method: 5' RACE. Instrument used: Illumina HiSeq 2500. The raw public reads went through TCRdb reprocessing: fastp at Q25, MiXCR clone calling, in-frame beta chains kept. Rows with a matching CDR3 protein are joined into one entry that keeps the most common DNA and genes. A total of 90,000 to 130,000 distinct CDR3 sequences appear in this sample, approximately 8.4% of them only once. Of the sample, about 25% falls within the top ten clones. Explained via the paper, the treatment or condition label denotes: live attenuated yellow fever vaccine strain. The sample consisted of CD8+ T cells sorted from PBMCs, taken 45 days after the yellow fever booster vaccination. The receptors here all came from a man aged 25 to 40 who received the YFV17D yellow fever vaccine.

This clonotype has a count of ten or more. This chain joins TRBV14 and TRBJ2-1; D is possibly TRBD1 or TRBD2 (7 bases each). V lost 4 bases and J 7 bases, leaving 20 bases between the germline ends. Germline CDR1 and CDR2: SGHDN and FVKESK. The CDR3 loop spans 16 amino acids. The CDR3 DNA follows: TGTGCCAGCAGCCTTGGGGGAGGGGGCGTCAGGAATGAGCAGTTCTTC. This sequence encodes CASSLGGGGVRNEQFF.

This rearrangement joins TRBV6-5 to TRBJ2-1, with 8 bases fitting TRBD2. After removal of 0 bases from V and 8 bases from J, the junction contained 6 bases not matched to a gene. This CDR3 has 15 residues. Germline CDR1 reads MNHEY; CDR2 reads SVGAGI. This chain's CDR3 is CASSYSSGRGYEQFF. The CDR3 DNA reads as TGTGCCAGCAGTTACTCGAGCGGGAGAGGCTATGAGCAGTTCTTC.

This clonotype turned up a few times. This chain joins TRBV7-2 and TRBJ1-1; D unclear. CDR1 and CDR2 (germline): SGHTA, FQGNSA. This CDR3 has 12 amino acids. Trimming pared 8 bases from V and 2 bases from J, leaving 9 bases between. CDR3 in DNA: TGTGCCAGCGGTAGGATTAACACTGAAGCTTTCTTT. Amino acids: CASGRINTEAFF.

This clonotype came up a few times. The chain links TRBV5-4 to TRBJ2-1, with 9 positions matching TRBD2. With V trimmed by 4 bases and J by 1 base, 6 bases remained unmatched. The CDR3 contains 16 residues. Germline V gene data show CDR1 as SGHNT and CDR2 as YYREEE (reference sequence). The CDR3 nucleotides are TGTGCCAGCAGCCCTGAACTAGCGGGTTCCTACAATGAGCAGTTCTTC. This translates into CASSPELAGSYNEQFF.

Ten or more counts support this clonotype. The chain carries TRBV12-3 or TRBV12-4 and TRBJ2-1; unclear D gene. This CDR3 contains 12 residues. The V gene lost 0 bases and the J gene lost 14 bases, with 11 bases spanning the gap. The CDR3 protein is CASSLAAPLEFF. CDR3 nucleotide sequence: TGTGCCAGCAGTTTAGCAGCTCCTCTCGAGTTCTTC.

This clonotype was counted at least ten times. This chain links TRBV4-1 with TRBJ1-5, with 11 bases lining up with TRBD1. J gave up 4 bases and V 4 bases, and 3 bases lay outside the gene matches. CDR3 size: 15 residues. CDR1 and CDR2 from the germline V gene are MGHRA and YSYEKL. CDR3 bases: TGCGCCAGCAGCCCCCGGGACAGGGGGAATCAGCCCCAGCATTTT. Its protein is CASSPRDRGNQPQHF.

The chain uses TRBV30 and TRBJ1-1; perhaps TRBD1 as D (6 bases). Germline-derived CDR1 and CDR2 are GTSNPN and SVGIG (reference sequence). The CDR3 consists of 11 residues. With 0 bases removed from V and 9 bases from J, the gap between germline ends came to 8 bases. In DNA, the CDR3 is TGTGCCTGGAGTGTACAGGGAAAAGCTTTCTTT. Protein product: CAWSVQGKAFF.

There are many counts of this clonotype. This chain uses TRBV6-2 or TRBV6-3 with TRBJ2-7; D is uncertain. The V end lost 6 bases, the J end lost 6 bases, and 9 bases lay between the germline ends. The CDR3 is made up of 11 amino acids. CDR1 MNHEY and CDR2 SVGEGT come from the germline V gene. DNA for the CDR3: TGTGCCAGCAGAAACGTGGGCGAGCAGTACTTC. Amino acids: CASRNVGEQYF.

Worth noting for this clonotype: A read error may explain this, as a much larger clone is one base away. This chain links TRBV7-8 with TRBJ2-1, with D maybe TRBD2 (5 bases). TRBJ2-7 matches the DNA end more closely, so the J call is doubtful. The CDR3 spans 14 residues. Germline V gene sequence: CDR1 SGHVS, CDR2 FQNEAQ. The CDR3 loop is CASSLEAEFIEQYF. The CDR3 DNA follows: TGTGCCAGCAGCTTAGAAGCGGAGTTCATTGAGCAGTACTTC.

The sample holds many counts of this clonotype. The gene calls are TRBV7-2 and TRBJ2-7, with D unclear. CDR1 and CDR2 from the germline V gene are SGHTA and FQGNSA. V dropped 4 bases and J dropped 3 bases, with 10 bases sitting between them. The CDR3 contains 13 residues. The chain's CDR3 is CASSSAKYYEQYF. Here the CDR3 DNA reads TGTGCCAGCAGCTCCGCAAAATACTACGAGCAGTACTTC.

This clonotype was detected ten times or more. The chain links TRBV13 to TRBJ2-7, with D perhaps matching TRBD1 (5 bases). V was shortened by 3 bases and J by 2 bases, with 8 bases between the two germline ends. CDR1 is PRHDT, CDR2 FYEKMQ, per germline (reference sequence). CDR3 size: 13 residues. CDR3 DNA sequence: TGTGCCAGCAGCTTTGGGGCCACCTACGAGCAGTACTTC. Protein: CASSFGATYEQYF. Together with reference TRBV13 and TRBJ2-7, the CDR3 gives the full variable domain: AAGVIQSPRHLIKEKRETATLKCYPIPRHDTVYWYQQGPGQDPQFLISFYEKMQSDKGSIPDRFSAQQFSDYHSELNMSSLELGDSALYFCASSFGATYEQYFGPGTRLTVT.

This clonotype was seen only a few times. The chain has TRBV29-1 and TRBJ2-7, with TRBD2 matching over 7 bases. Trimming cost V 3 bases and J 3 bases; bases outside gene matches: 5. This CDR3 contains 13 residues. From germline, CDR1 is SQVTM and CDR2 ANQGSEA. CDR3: CSVENGEGYEQYF. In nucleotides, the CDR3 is TGCAGCGTTGAGAACGGGGAGGGCTACGAGCAGTACTTC.

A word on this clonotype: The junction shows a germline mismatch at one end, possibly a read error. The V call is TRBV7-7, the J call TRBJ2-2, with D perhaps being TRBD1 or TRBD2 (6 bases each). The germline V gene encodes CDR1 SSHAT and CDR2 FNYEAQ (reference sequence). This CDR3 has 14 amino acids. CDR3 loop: CASSLGGTVGELFF. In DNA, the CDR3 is TGTGCTAGCAGCTTAGGGGGGACCGTCGGGGAGCTGTTTTTT.

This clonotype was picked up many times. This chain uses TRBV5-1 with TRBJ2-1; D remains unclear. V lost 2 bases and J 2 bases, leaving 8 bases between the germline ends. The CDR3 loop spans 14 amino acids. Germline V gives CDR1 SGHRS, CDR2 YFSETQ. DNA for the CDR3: TGCGCCAGCAGCTTCACAGAACCCTACAATGAGCAGTTCTTC. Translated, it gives CASSFTEPYNEQFF.

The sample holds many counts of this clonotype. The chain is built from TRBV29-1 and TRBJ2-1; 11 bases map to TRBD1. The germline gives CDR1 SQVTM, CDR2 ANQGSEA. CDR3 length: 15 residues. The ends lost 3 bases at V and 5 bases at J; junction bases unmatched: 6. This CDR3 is CSVDPGQGAHNEQFF. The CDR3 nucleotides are TGCAGCGTTGATCCCGGACAGGGGGCGCACAATGAGCAGTTCTTC.

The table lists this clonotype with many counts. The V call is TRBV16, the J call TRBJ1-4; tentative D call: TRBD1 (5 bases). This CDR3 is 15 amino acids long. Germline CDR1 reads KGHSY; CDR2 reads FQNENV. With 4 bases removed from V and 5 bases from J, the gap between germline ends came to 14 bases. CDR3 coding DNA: TGTGCCAGCAGCCTTCCGGGACGCCTGAATGAAAAACTGTTTTTT. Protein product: CASSLPGRLNEKLFF.

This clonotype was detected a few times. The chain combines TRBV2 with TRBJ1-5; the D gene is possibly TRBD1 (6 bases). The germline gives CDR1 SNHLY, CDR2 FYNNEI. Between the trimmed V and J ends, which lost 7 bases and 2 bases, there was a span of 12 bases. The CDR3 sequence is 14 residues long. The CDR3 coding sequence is TGTGCCAGCACCCTGACAGGAGGCAATCAGCCCCAGCATTTT. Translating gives CASTLTGGNQPQHF.

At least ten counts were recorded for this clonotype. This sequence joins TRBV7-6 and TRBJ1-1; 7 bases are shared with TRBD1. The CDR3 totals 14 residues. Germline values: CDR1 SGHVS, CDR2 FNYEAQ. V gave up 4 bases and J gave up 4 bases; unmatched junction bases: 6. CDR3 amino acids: CASSSYRGGTEAFF. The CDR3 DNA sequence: TGTGCCAGCAGCTCGTACAGGGGTGGCACTGAAGCTTTCTTT.

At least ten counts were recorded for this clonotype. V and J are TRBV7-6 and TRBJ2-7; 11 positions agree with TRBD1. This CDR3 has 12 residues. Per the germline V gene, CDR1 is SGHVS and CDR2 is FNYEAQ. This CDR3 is CASGQGVYEQYF. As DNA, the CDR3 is TGTGCGTCGGGACAGGGGGTATACGAGCAGTACTTC.

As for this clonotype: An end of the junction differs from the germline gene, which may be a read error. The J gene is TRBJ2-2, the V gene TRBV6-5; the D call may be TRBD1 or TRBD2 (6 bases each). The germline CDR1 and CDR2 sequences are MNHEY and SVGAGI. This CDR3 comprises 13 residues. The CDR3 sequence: CARSYGGIGELFF. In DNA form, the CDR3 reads TGTGCCAGAAGTTACGGGGGCATCGGAGAGCTGTTTTTT.

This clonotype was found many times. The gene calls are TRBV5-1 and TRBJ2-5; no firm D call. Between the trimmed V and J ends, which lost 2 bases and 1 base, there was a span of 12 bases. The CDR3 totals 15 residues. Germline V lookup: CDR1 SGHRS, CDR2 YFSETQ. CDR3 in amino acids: CASSFTGRVQETQYF. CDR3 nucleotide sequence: TGCGCCAGCAGCTTCACCGGACGGGTCCAAGAGACCCAGTACTTC.

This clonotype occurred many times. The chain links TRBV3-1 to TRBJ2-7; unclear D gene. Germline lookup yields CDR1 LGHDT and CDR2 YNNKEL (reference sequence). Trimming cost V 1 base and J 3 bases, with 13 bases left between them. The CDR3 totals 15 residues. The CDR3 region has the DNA TGTGCCAGCAGCCAAGCGATCTCCGTAGGCTACGAGCAGTACTTC. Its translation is CASSQAISVGYEQYF.

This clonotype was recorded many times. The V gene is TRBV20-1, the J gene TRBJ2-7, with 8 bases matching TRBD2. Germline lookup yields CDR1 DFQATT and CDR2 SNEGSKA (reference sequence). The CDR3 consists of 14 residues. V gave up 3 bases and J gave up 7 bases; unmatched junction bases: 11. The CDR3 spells CSARRAGEVDEQYF. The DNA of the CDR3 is TGCAGTGCTAGGAGAGCGGGAGAGGTAGATGAGCAGTACTTC.

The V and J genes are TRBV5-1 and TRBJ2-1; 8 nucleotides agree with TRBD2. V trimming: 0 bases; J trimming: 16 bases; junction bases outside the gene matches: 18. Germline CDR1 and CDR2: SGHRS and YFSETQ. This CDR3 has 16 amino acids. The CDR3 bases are TGCGCCAGCAGCTTGGATGTTTGGTCTAGCGGGTTGTCAGAATTCTTC. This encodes CASSLDVWSSGLSEFF.